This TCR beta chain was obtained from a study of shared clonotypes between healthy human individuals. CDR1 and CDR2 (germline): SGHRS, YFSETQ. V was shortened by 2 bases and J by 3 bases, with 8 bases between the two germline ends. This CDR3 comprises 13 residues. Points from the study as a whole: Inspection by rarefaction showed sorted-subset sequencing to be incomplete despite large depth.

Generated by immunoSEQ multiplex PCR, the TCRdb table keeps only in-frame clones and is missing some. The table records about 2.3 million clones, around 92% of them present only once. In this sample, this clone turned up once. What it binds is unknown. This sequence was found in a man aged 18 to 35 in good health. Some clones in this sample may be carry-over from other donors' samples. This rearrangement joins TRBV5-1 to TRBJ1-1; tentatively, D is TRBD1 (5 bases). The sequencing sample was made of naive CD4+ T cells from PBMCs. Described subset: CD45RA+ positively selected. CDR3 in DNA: TGCGCCAGCAGCTTATCAGGGCACACTGAAGCTTTCTTT. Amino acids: CASSLSGHTEAFF.